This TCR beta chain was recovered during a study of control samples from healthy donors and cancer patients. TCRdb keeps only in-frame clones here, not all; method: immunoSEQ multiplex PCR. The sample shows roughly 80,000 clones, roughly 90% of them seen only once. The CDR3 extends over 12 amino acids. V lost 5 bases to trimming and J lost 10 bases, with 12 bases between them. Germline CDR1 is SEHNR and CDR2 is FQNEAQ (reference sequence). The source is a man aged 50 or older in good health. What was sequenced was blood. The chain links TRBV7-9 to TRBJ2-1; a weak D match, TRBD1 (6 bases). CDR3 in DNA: TGTGCCAGCAGCCGGACAGAGCGAGAGCAGTTCTTC. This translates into CASSRTEREQFF.